These 7 T cell receptor beta chains were all obtained from the same sample, sequenced in a study of blood T cell repertoires in COVID-19 (dated by TCRdb to 2020 to 2022). The method was the immunoSEQ multiplex PCR assay. TCRdb retrieved this table from immuneACCESS and kept in-frame rearrangements only. Not all clones are present; in checked studies, unresolved V genes account for under half, and no reason is known for the remainder. The sample table lists tens of thousands of clones, roughly nine tenths of them with a count of one. The ten largest account for around 2.9% of the sample. Sequenced sample: peripheral blood. Source of these receptors: a man in his fifties with COVID-19, enrolled during active disease.

The J gene is TRBJ2-5, the V gene TRBV15; TRBD1 might be the D (8 bases). The CDR3 has 15 residues. CDR1 is LNHNV and CDR2 is YYDKDF in the germline V gene (reference sequence). Trimming stripped 6 bases from V and 4 bases from J, with 18 bases between. The CDR3 loop is CATSHRGGPRETQYF. As DNA, the CDR3 is TGTGCCACCAGTCACAGGGGGGGCCCTAGAGAGACCCAGTACTTC.

This chain links TRBV18 with TRBJ1-1, with D unclear. V lost 4 bases and J 0 bases, leaving 6 bases between the germline ends. This CDR3 is 13 amino acids long. The germline CDR1 and CDR2 sequences are KGHSH and LQKENI. CDR3 loop: CASSLHMNTEAFF. The CDR3 bases are TGTGCCAGCTCACTACACATGAACACTGAAGCTTTCTTT.

V and J are TRBV28 and TRBJ1-2; D uncertain. The CDR3 consists of 14 residues. Germline V CDR1 and CDR2: MDHEN, SYDVKM. V was clipped by 6 bases and J by 4 bases, with 15 bases between them. CDR3 sequence reads: CASRGHSGTYGYTF. In DNA form, the CDR3 reads TGTGCCAGCAGAGGCCACAGCGGAACCTATGGCTACACCTTC.

This sequence joins TRBV7-2 and TRBJ2-3; D may be TRBD2 (7 bases). The CDR3 totals 16 residues. Trimming left V 1 base short and J 5 bases short, with 16 bases between. The germline V gene has CDR1 SGHTA and CDR2 FQGNSA. CDR3 DNA: TGTGCCAGCAGCTTAGTGGGACAAGGGGGGGGAGATACGCAGTATTTT. It codes for CASSLVGQGGGDTQYF.

The chain recombines TRBV7-6 with TRBJ2-5; no firm D call. Germline values: CDR1 SGHVS, CDR2 FNYEAQ. The CDR3 length is 15 residues. Trimming pared 1 base from V and 5 bases from J, leaving 14 bases between. DNA for the CDR3: TGTGCCAGCAGCTTAGTTGTCGCTAGTTGGGAGACCCAGTACTTC. Translated, it gives CASSLVVASWETQYF.

The chain has TRBV11-3 and TRBJ1-6; the D gene is possibly TRBD1 (6 bases). There are 20 residues in the CDR3. Trimming shortened V by 5 bases and J by 0 bases, and 23 bases separated the two germline ends. Germline CDR1 and CDR2: SGHNT and YENEEA. The CDR3, as DNA: TGTGCCAGCAGCGCCAAAGCCCTCCAGGGGCCGCTCTCCTATAATTCACCCCTCCACTTT. Encoded protein: CASSAKALQGPLSYNSPLHF.

The chain employs TRBV30 and TRBJ1-1; D call uncertain. The CDR3 covers 16 residues. Trimming cost V 4 bases and J 2 bases, with 20 bases left between them. The germline CDR1 and CDR2 sequences are GTSNPN and SVGIG (reference sequence). The DNA for the CDR3 is TGTGCCTGGAACGACGGCACGACAATCTTTAACACTGAAGCTTTCTTT. It codes for CAWNDGTTIFNTEAFF.